The present T cell receptor (beta chain) was sequenced within a study of T cell repertoires in cytomegalovirus infection. TCRdb reanalysed the reads using MiXCR and keeps one entry per CDR3 protein. The table includes about 530,000 distinct CDR3 sequences, more than 20% detected once. V was cut by 1 base and J by 5 bases, with 15 bases left in between. This CDR3 has 15 residues. Germline loops: CDR1 SGHRS, CDR2 YFSETQ. The receptor's source is a human donor in good health (CMV status not recorded). Some clones in this sample may be carry-over from other donors' samples. Sequencing was carried out using PBMCs. The gene calls are TRBV5-1 and TRBJ1-2; possible D gene TRBD1, 5 bases. This chain's CDR3 is CASSLTGEPRYGYTF. The CDR3 nucleotides are TGCGCCAGCAGCTTGACAGGAGAGCCTAGATATGGCTACACCTTC.